Following are 22 T cell receptor beta chains from one sample sequenced in a study of response to subunit inactivated influenza vaccine. A single record per CDR3 protein comes from TCRdb applying MiXCR to the RT-PCR reads. The repertoire has more than 450,000 distinct CDR3 sequences, 6.5% to 8% of them found once; the top ten carry approximately 12%. This specimen consisted of PBMCs from blood, obtained around 25 months after vaccination. Receptor source: a man in his fifties or sixties who received an inactivated influenza vaccine.

This clonotype came up many times. The chain combines TRBV6-1 with TRBJ1-1; D remains ambiguous. Trimming took 4 bases from V and 0 from J, leaving 9 bases between them. Germline CDR1 is MNHNS and CDR2 is SASEGT. The CDR3 loop spans 14 amino acids. The CDR3 here is CASSVLRMNTEAFF. DNA of the CDR3: TGTGCCAGCAGTGTTCTTAGAATGAACACTGAAGCTTTCTTT.

This clonotype was observed a few times. The J gene is TRBJ1-1, the V gene TRBV20-1, with a possible D match to TRBD1 (5 bases). CDR1 and CDR2 (germline): DFQATT, SNEGSKA (reference sequence). The CDR3 has 12 amino acids. V was clipped by 5 bases and J by 7 bases, with 14 bases between them. For the CDR3, the DNA is TGCAGTGCTGGGGGGGGGGACCTTGAAGCTTTCTTT. Amino acids: CSAGGGDLEAFF.

The CDR3 region is CSPTLAGLQETQYF. The CDR3 DNA follows: TGCAGCCCCACACTAGCGGGATTACAGGAGACCCAGTACTTC. The genes are TRBV29-1 and TRBJ2-5, with 10 positions matching TRBD2. Per germline, CDR1 SQVTM and CDR2 ANQGSEA. Germline trimming cut 8 bases from V and 5 bases from J; bases unmatched to any gene: 11. The CDR3 has 14 residues. The full variable domain, with the rest looked up from reference TRBV29-1 and TRBJ2-5, is SAVISQKPSRDICQRGTSLTIQCQVDSQVTMMFWYRQQPGQSLTLIATANQGSEATYESGFVIDKFPISRPNLTFSTLTVSNMSPEDSSIYLCSPTLAGLQETQYFGPGTRLLVL.

V is TRBV20-1 and J is TRBJ1-2, with D tentatively TRBD1 (6 bases). Trimming took 3 bases from V and 2 from J, leaving 16 bases between them. The CDR3 is 15 residues long. Germline V gives CDR1 DFQATT, CDR2 SNEGSKA (reference sequence). CDR3 in amino acids: CSASGGPGKNYGYTF. DNA of the CDR3: TGCAGTGCTAGCGGGGGGCCGGGGAAGAACTATGGCTACACCTTC.

This clonotype appeared a few times. The chain employs TRBV5-1 and TRBJ2-5, with 11 bases that match TRBD1. Germline V gene lookup returns CDR1 SGHRS and CDR2 YFSETQ. The CDR3 contains 15 residues. Trimming at V came to 0 bases and at J to 5 bases, leaving 3 bases not matched to a gene. The CDR3 loop reads CASSLGTGGEETQYF. The CDR3 nucleotides are TGCGCCAGCAGCTTGGGGACAGGGGGCGAGGAGACCCAGTACTTC.

The sample holds a few counts of this clonotype. In DNA form, the CDR3 reads TGCGCCAGCAGCCAACAGGGACTAGCGGGAGGGGGGCACGAGCAGTACTTC. Translation: CASSQQGLAGGGHEQYF. V and J are TRBV4-3 and TRBJ2-7; 16 nucleotides align to TRBD2. CDR1 and CDR2 (germline): LGHNA, YSLEER. This CDR3 region has 17 residues. Trimming removed 2 bases from V and 5 bases from J; junction bases left unmatched: 6.

This clonotype was seen only a few times. The J gene is TRBJ1-6, the V gene TRBV20-1; D is uncertain. This CDR3 is 14 amino acids long. CDR1 is DFQATT, CDR2 SNEGSKA, per germline (reference sequence). V gave up 2 bases and J gave up 7 bases, with 12 bases separating them. Written as DNA, the CDR3 is TGCAGTGCTAGACCAGGCCGATCGAATTCACCCCTCCACTTT. Protein: CSARPGRSNSPLHF.

This clonotype was observed many times. This chain uses TRBV10-3 with TRBJ1-5; D is perhaps TRBD1 (6 bases). CDR1 ENHRY and CDR2 SYGVKD come from the germline V gene. CDR3 length equals 14 residues. With 5 bases removed from V and 4 bases from J, the gap between germline ends came to 12 bases. The CDR3 DNA reads as TGTGCCATCAGTCAGGGGAACGGTAATCAGCCCCAGCATTTT. Translating it yields CAISQGNGNQPQHF.

The chain carries TRBV7-8 and TRBJ1-3; possibly TRBD1 for D (5 bases). The germline V gene has CDR1 SGHVS and CDR2 FQNEAQ. V lost 5 bases, J lost 2 bases, and 13 bases lay in between. The CDR3 runs to 15 residues. CDR3: CASSLEGFPGNTIYF. The CDR3 DNA reads TGTGCCAGCAGCCTCGAGGGGTTCCCTGGAAACACCATATATTTT.

The genes are TRBV7-3 and TRBJ2-1, with D possibly TRBD2 on 6 matching bases. Germline assignment: CDR1 SGHTA and CDR2 FQGTGA. CDR3 length equals 16 residues. Trimming removed 5 bases from V and 5 bases from J, with 19 bases in between. The CDR3 spells CASSTSSGGGDNEQFF. CDR3 nucleotides: TGTGCCAGCAGCACCTCCTCCGGGGGAGGTGACAATGAGCAGTTCTTC.

The V call is TRBV6-1, the J call TRBJ1-2; D perhaps matches TRBD1 (6 bases). CDR1 is MNHNS and CDR2 is SASEGT in the germline V gene. The CDR3 extends over 12 amino acids. Trimming pared 8 bases from V and 2 bases from J, leaving 9 bases between. CDR3 DNA sequence: TGTGCCAGCGGAGGGGGGAACTATGGCTACACCTTC. This sequence encodes CASGGGNYGYTF.

In this sample, this clonotype turned up a few times. V gene TRBV3-1 combines with J gene TRBJ2-1, with 10 bases that match TRBD2. Germline lookup yields CDR1 LGHDT and CDR2 YNNKEL (reference sequence). The CDR3 covers 17 residues. The ends lost 0 bases at V and 5 bases at J; junction bases unmatched: 7. CDR3 residues: CASSQDYGLAENNEQFF. DNA for the CDR3: TGTGCCAGCAGCCAAGATTACGGACTAGCGGAAAACAATGAGCAGTTCTTC.

This chain joins TRBV5-1 and TRBJ2-1; the D gene is possibly TRBD1 (6 bases). CDR3 length equals 13 residues. Trimming took 3 bases from V and 7 from J, leaving 11 bases between them. Germline V gene lookup returns CDR1 SGHRS and CDR2 YFSETQ. The DNA for the CDR3 is TGCGCCAGCAGCTCCCAAACAGGGAATGAGCAGTTCTTC. As protein: CASSSQTGNEQFF.

This clonotype has a count of ten or more. The CDR3 is CASSTTTDTQYF. CDR3 DNA sequence: TGTGCCAGCAGCACCACGACAGATACGCAGTATTTT. The V and J genes are TRBV7-2 and TRBJ2-3; D is ambiguous. The CDR3 sequence is 12 residues long. The germline V gene encodes CDR1 SGHTA and CDR2 FQGNSA. V lost 5 bases and J lost 3, with 6 bases in between.

This clonotype was seen only a few times. The chain carries TRBV28 and TRBJ2-3; D perhaps matches TRBD1 (7 bases). In germline, CDR1 is MDHEN, CDR2 SYDVKM. Trimming took off 4 bases at V and 2 bases at J, with 31 bases between the two ends. The CDR3 is 21 residues long. The CDR3 is CASSSPPGTVGSSGVTDTQYF. The CDR3 region has the DNA TGTGCCAGCAGTTCACCACCCGGGACAGTCGGGAGTAGCGGAGTCACAGATACGCAGTATTTT.

CDR3 sequence: CASSYGLAGGSTQETQYF. For the CDR3, the DNA is TGTGCCAGCAGTTACGGTCTAGCGGGGGGATCAACCCAAGAGACCCAGTACTTC. The J gene is TRBJ2-5, the V gene TRBV6-2 or TRBV6-3; 11 nucleotides agree with TRBD2. Germline lookup yields CDR1 MNHEY and CDR2 SVGEGT. The CDR3 covers 18 residues. V lost 2 bases, J lost 1 base, and 9 bases stayed unmatched.

This rearrangement joins TRBV20-1 to TRBJ2-5; D remains unclear. Trimming cost V 2 bases and J 0 bases, with 7 bases left between them. The germline CDR1 and CDR2 sequences are DFQATT and SNEGSKA (reference sequence). The CDR3 has 13 residues. DNA of the CDR3: TGCAGTGCTAGAACCTCGTACCAAGAGACCCAGTACTTC. Translated, it gives CSARTSYQETQYF.

The table lists this clonotype with a count of one. The chain combines TRBV5-6 with TRBJ1-6; 10 positions agree with TRBD1. The germline V gene encodes CDR1 SGHDT and CDR2 YYEEEE. Germline trimming cut 4 bases from V and 3 bases from J; bases unmatched to any gene: 16. The CDR3 has 20 residues. The CDR3 sequence: CASSTGGLWDRGNYNSPLHF. Here the CDR3 DNA reads TGTGCCAGCAGCACAGGCGGCCTCTGGGACAGGGGAAACTATAATTCACCCCTCCACTTT.

This clonotype was observed a handful of times. V gene TRBV6-1 combines with J gene TRBJ1-1; 10 bases align to TRBD1. The length of the CDR3 is 14 residues. The germline V gene encodes CDR1 MNHNS and CDR2 SASEGT. The V gene end was trimmed by 4 bases and the J gene end by 6 bases; junction bases not matched to a gene: 5. The CDR3 loop reads CASSVGTGAAEAFF. CDR3 coding DNA: TGTGCCAGCAGTGTCGGGACAGGGGCGGCTGAAGCTTTCTTT.

This clonotype was counted only a few times. The J gene is TRBJ1-5, the V gene TRBV6-2 or TRBV6-3; unclear D gene. V lost 3 bases, J lost 1 base, and 4 bases lay in between. CDR3 length: 13 residues. Germline V gene data show CDR1 as MNHEY and CDR2 as SVGEGT. The DNA of the CDR3 is TGTGCCAGCAGTTATTGGAGCAATCAGCCCCAGCATTTT. It encodes CASSYWSNQPQHF.

The gene calls are TRBV28 and TRBJ1-2, with no clear D. The ends were cut back, 8 bases at V and 2 bases at J, with 12 bases in the middle. The germline gives CDR1 MDHEN, CDR2 SYDVKM. This CDR3 is built from 13 residues. DNA for the CDR3: TGTGCCAGCCACTCCGGACCCAACTATGGCTACACCTTC. Translation: CASHSGPNYGYTF.

The sample holds many counts of this clonotype. This chain uses TRBV4-1 with TRBJ1-1; D not resolved. The germline V gene has CDR1 MGHRA and CDR2 YSYEKL. V lost 4 bases and J lost 6, with 15 bases in between. CDR3 length: 14 amino acids. The CDR3 bases are TGCGCCAGCAGCCGCGGTACCCCCGGGTCTGAAGCTTTCTTT. As protein: CASSRGTPGSEAFF.